A selection of T cell receptor beta chains follows, all from one sample in a study of blood T cell repertoires in COVID-19. Produced via immunoSEQ multiplex PCR; TCRdb's table is partial and in-frame only. The data show 350,000 or so clones, almost 90% seen once. Source material: PBMCs or T cells enriched from blood (not recorded which). Receptors were obtained from a woman in her 30s who had been exposed to COVID-19. Both conserved end residues are trimmed from each CDR3. The order of the fields is V gene, J gene, CDR3 protein.

TRBV9,TRBJ1-1,ASSEAGGRYTEAF
TRBV10-3,TRBJ2-7,AISVGQVTYEQY
TRBV29-1,TRBJ1-2,SVRDSLSYGYT
TRBV3-1/TRBV3-2,TRBJ1-1,ASSRIQGGNTEAF
TRBV30,TRBJ2-7,AWSRPTLTGGAYEQY
TRBV19,TRBJ2-7,ASSMFGAPYEQY
TRBV7-2,TRBJ2-1,ASSLAFGGYNEQF
TRBV5-1,TRBJ2-5,ASSPGSGSLETQY
TRBV13,TRBJ2-3,ASSLRLTSSTDTQY
TRBV30,TRBJ1-6,AWSQTGTSVH
TRBV19,TRBJ1-2,ASYRAGYT
TRBV21-1,TRBJ1-3,ASSRGRQGLSGNTIY
TRBV29-1,TRBJ1-1,SAEGQLNTEAF
TRBV5-6,TRBJ2-1,ASSLVGLTRPNEQF
TRBV27,TRBJ1-2,ASSPWTVPNYGYT
TRBV5-1,TRBJ2-7,ASSLRDRGHEQY
TRBV24-1,TRBJ1-5,ATSASAGVNQPQH
TRBV9,TRBJ1-2,ASSVDPRSDRQLGYGYT
TRBV2,TRBJ1-3,ASSATASGNTIY
TRBV5-1,TRBJ1-1,ASSSGKRWSEAF
TRBV28,TRBJ2-5,ASSFRRQGIQETQY
TRBV5-1,TRBJ2-1,ASSLSVSYNEQF
TRBV28,TRBJ1-4,ASSLVQASNEKLF